Listed here are 14 T cell receptor beta chains from one sample, sequenced in a study of human T cells and chemical hapten exposure. TCRdb analysed the RACE reads with MiXCR anew, one entry per CDR3 protein. The sample includes fewer than 95,000 distinct CDR3 sequences, more than 9.5% of them seen just once. Time point defined: patch test 2, 6 weeks after DPC sensitization. This sample's treatment: therapeutic diphenylcyclopropenone sensitization with weekly scalp DPC. Sequenced here: whole blood, sampled in connection with sensitization to the hapten diphenylcyclopropenone (DPC). Receptors were obtained from a man aged 35-49 years with alopecia areata. Some clones in this sample may be carry-over from other donors' samples.

This clonotype was picked up a small number of times. The gene calls are TRBV5-5 and TRBJ1-1, with D tentatively TRBD1 (5 bases). Trimming shortened V by 4 bases and J by 0 bases, and 10 bases separated the two germline ends. The V gene's germline CDR1 is SGHKS and CDR2 YYEKEE (reference sequence). CDR3 length: 14 amino acids. CDR3 sequence: CASSVQEMNTEAFF. CDR3 in DNA: TGTGCCAGCAGCGTACAGGAAATGAACACTGAAGCTTTCTTT.

The CDR3 reads CASSPTPGGYNEQFF. The CDR3 DNA follows: TGTGCCAGCAGCCCTACCCCCGGGGGTTACAATGAGCAGTTCTTC. The chain couples TRBV6-2 or TRBV6-3 to TRBJ2-1, with TRBD2 as a possible D gene (6 bases). This CDR3 contains 15 residues. V was trimmed by 6 bases and J by 4 bases, leaving 16 bases between them. Germline V gene sequence: CDR1 MNHEY, CDR2 SVGEGT.

This clonotype showed up many times. The V gene is TRBV4-2, the J gene TRBJ2-3, with 12 bases fitting TRBD2. The CDR3 consists of 17 residues. Unmatched junction bases numbered 2, after V lost 1 base and J lost 0 bases. Germline assignment: CDR1 LGHNA and CDR2 YNFKEQ. CDR3 DNA: TGTGCCAGCAGCCAAGGTGGGACTAGCGGGAGCACAGATACGCAGTATTTT. Its protein is CASSQGGTSGSTDTQYF.

This clonotype was seen a handful of times. DNA for the CDR3: TGTGCCAGTACCTTTAGTGAGGAGCAGTTCTTC. This sequence encodes CASTFSEEQFF. The chain carries TRBV19 and TRBJ2-1, with unresolved D. V was cut by 7 bases and J by 10 bases, with 11 bases left in between. The CDR3 has 11 residues. Germline values: CDR1 LNHDA, CDR2 SQIVND (reference sequence).

The chain uses TRBV10-3 and TRBJ2-2; TRBD1 matches at 8 bases. The germline V gene has CDR1 ENHRY and CDR2 SYGVKD. V trimming: 5 bases; J trimming: 5 bases; junction bases outside the gene matches: 7. CDR3 length equals 15 residues. CDR3 region: CAISIGQGWTGELFF. The CDR3 DNA is TGTGCCATCAGTATCGGACAGGGCTGGACCGGGGAGCTGTTTTTT.

The table lists this clonotype with a few counts. This chain joins TRBV29-1 and TRBJ2-4, with D possibly matching TRBD1 (6 bases). This CDR3 spans 15 amino acids. Per the germline V gene, CDR1 is SQVTM and CDR2 is ANQGSEA. The ends were cut back, 2 bases at V and 1 base at J, with 12 bases in the middle. CDR3 DNA: TGCAGCGTTGAACACAGGGTGAGGGCCAAAAACATTCAGTACTTC. The encoded protein is CSVEHRVRAKNIQYF.

This clonotype was seen a few times. DNA for the CDR3: TGCGCCAGCAGCCAAGATATCTCGGGAGCCTACGAGCAGTACGTC. Its translation: CASSQDISGAYEQYV. The V and J genes are TRBV4-3 and TRBJ2-7; D is possibly TRBD2 (6 bases). V lost 0 bases and J lost 2, with 11 bases in between. This CDR3 spans 15 amino acids. Germline assignment: CDR1 LGHNA and CDR2 YSLEER.

The chain recombines TRBV6-2 or TRBV6-3 with TRBJ2-7; 7 positions match TRBD2. The V gene end was trimmed by 5 bases and the J gene end by 6 bases; junction bases not matched to a gene: 10. The CDR3 totals 14 residues. The germline gives CDR1 MNHEY, CDR2 SVGEGT. The CDR3 is CASSLYGEGPEQYF. As DNA, the CDR3 is TGTGCCAGCAGTCTTTACGGGGAGGGGCCCGAGCAGTACTTC.

This clonotype was observed a few times. The J gene is TRBJ1-1, the V gene TRBV5-1; D is undetermined. CDR1 is SGHRS, CDR2 YFSETQ, per germline. The CDR3 spans 16 residues. Trimming removed 5 bases from V and 4 bases from J, with 21 bases in between. CDR3 DNA sequence: TGCGCCAGCAGTTTTATTACCCCGGGAGGAGGCACTGAAGCTTTCTTT. This codes for CASSFITPGGGTEAFF.

This clonotype was found a few times. V gene TRBV9 combines with J gene TRBJ2-1; D is perhaps TRBD1 or TRBD2 (6 bases each). CDR1 is SGDLS, CDR2 YYNGEE, per germline. The CDR3 spans 14 residues. V was pared by 1 base and J by 4 bases, with 9 bases between. The CDR3 spells CASSVRGVYNEQFF. The DNA of the CDR3 is TGTGCCAGCAGCGTAAGGGGGGTTTACAATGAGCAGTTCTTC.

The chain couples TRBV6-5 to TRBJ1-2, with TRBD1 matching over 9 bases. Germline values: CDR1 MNHEY, CDR2 SVGAGI. The junction had 5 bases not matched to a gene; V was cut back by 2 bases and J by 4 bases. The CDR3 spans 15 residues. The DNA of the CDR3 is TGTGCCAGCAGTTACGCGGACAGGGGAGCCTATGGCTACACCTTC. This codes for CASSYADRGAYGYTF.

The chain uses TRBV7-2 and TRBJ2-7; perhaps TRBD1 as D (6 bases). From germline, CDR1 is SGHTA and CDR2 FQGNSA. The CDR3 loop spans 15 amino acids. V lost 1 base and J 0 bases, leaving 10 bases between the germline ends. In DNA, the CDR3 is TGTGCCAGCAGCTTAGTACAGGGAAGCTCCTACGAGCAGTACTTC. Translation gives CASSLVQGSSYEQYF. Full variable domain (missing parts from reference TRBV7-2 and TRBJ2-7): GAGVSQSPSNKVTEKGKDVELRCDPISGHTALYWYRQSLGQGLEFLIYFQGNSAPDKSGLPSDRFSAERTGGSVSTLTIQRTQQEDSAVYLCASSLVQGSSYEQYFGPGTRLTVT.

This clonotype was seen at least ten times. This chain links TRBV6-2 or TRBV6-3 with TRBJ2-1, with D tentatively TRBD2 (6 bases). Germline lookup yields CDR1 MNHEY and CDR2 SVGEGT. Trimming left V 11 bases short and J 7 bases short, with 21 bases between. The CDR3 contains 14 residues. CDR3 DNA: TGTGCCGTAGCGGTTCTAGCGATAAGAAATGAGCAGTTCTTC. Amino acid sequence: CAVAVLAIRNEQFF.

This clonotype was detected ten times or more. The chain recombines TRBV20-1 with TRBJ2-7; 8 bases line up with TRBD1. The V gene end was trimmed by 1 base and the J gene end by 2 bases; junction bases not matched to a gene: 7. The CDR3 sequence is 15 residues long. Germline V CDR1 and CDR2: DFQATT, SNEGSKA (reference sequence). The CDR3 is CSARGPARGPYEQYF. As DNA, the CDR3 is TGCAGTGCTAGAGGACCCGCCAGGGGGCCCTACGAGCAGTACTTC.